A selection of T cell receptor beta chains follows, all from one sample in a study of T cell clonotyping in hematopoietic cell transplantation. Sequencing was performed with immunoSEQ multiplex PCR; in TCRdb, only in-frame clones are kept and a portion is missing. The sample contains some 14,000 clones, approximately 93% of which appear only once. This specimen was PBMCs, taken 30 days after allogeneic stem cell transplant. The source is a male patient between 60 and 69 years old who had an allogeneic stem cell transplant from an unrelated donor, so the T cells may come from the graft donor. Some clones in this sample may be carry-over from other donors' samples. CDR3s include the opening cysteine and the closing phenylalanine or tryptophan. D genes are given only for firm matches.

d_call: TRBD1; j_call: TRBJ1-6; v_call: TRBV6-1; cdr3_nt: TGTGCCAGCAGTGACGGACAGGGGGTGCCGCGATCACCCCTCCACTTT; cdr3_aa: CASSDGQGVPRSPLHF
d_call: TRBD1; j_call: TRBJ1-1; v_call: TRBV19; cdr3_nt: TGTGCCAGTAGTATAGCACAACGCGGGACAGGGGCCAACACTGAAGCTTTCTTT; cdr3_aa: CASSIAQRGTGANTEAFF
d_call: NA; j_call: TRBJ2-7; v_call: TRBV5-1; cdr3_nt: TGCGCCAGCAGCTTGGTGCTAGAATCTTTCCACGAGCAGTACTTC; cdr3_aa: CASSLVLESFHEQYF
d_call: NA; j_call: TRBJ1-2; v_call: TRBV5-1; cdr3_nt: TGCGCCAGCAGCCCCATTGGGGGACTGGACAGAGCGGATGGCTACACCTTC; cdr3_aa: CASSPIGGLDRADGYTF
d_call: NA; j_call: TRBJ1-1; v_call: TRBV5-1; cdr3_nt: TGCGCCAGCACGGCCACAAACTGGAACACTGAAGCTTTCTTT; cdr3_aa: CASTATNWNTEAFF
d_call: NA; j_call: TRBJ2-2; v_call: TRBV4-2; cdr3_nt: TGTGCCAGCAGCCAAGAGGCTAGCAGCAACACCGGGGAGCTGTTTTTT; cdr3_aa: CASSQEASSNTGELFF
d_call: NA; j_call: TRBJ1-5; v_call: TRBV19; cdr3_nt: TGTGCCAGTAGGGCAGGGGTGTATCAGCCCCAGCATTTT; cdr3_aa: CASRAGVYQPQHF
d_call: TRBD2; j_call: TRBJ2-7; v_call: TRBV6-6; cdr3_nt: TGTGCCAGCTGTAAGACTAGCGGGAGCTACGAGCAGTACTTC; cdr3_aa: CASCKTSGSYEQYF
d_call: NA; j_call: TRBJ2-5; v_call: TRBV7-2; cdr3_nt: TGTGCCAGCAGCTTAGAATTTCAACAGGGAAGGGAGACCCAGTACTTC; cdr3_aa: CASSLEFQQGRETQYF
d_call: NA; j_call: TRBJ2-7; v_call: TRBV4-1; cdr3_nt: TGCGCCAGCAGCCCCTTGGGGGAAGGGGTCGCCGAGCAGTACTTC; cdr3_aa: CASSPLGEGVAEQYF
d_call: TRBD1; j_call: TRBJ1-5; v_call: TRBV9; cdr3_nt: TGTGCCAGCAGCGTAACAGGACAGGGGTGGCAGCCCCAGCATTTT; cdr3_aa: CASSVTGQGWQPQHF
d_call: TRBD1; j_call: TRBJ1-1; v_call: TRBV7-2; cdr3_nt: TGTGCCAGCAGCTCGTACGGGACAGGGAAGATCACTGAAGCTTTCTTT; cdr3_aa: CASSSYGTGKITEAFF
d_call: NA; j_call: TRBJ2-3; v_call: TRBV5-1; cdr3_nt: TGCGCCAGCAGCGGGGTATCCTCTAGCACAGATACGCAGTATTTT; cdr3_aa: CASSGVSSSTDTQYF
d_call: NA; j_call: TRBJ2-5; v_call: TRBV25-1; cdr3_nt: TGTGCCAGCAGTGACAGGGGATTCCAAGAGACCCAGTACTTC; cdr3_aa: CASSDRGFQETQYF